Listed here is a single T cell receptor (beta chain). Its specificity is unknown. These data come from a study of cytomegalovirus exposure and HLA in healthy donors. On the study more broadly: The same platform was used for the 100 to 150 validation repertoires and the roughly 670 first-cohort repertoires, a later analysis reported.

Measured with immunoSEQ multiplex PCR; TCRdb has only the in-frame clones, and not every one. The table lists approximately 180,000 clones, about 83% of them singletons. The CDR3 totals 15 residues. Germline V CDR1 and CDR2: MNHNY, SVGAGI (reference sequence). The ends lost 6 bases at V and 1 base at J; junction bases unmatched: 4. Regarding the study as a whole: Specific recognition of CMV antigens was confirmed in vitro for a few chains (all CMV-associated). Overall, about 160 TCR beta chains were annotated as cytomegalovirus-associated.

The receptor was isolated from a woman between 18 and 29 years old in good health and CMV-seronegative. The sample consisted of PBMCs. This chain links TRBV6-6 with TRBJ2-4; 9 bases line up with TRBD1. The CDR3 loop is CASRGQGNAKNIQYF. DNA of the CDR3: TGTGCCAGCAGGGGACAGGGTAACGCCAAAAACATTCAGTACTTC.